This is a list of T cell receptor beta chains from one sample in a study of T cell responses to AZD1222 COVID-19 vaccine. Repertoires were generated with immunoSEQ multiplex PCR, while TCRdb's copy carries only in-frame clones and drops some. The profile shows about 86,000 clones, about 92% of them singletons. The sample was peripheral blood, taken 28 days after the second AZD1222 dose. These receptors were obtained from an adult who received the AZD1222 COVID-19 vaccine. CDR3s include the opening cysteine and the closing phenylalanine or tryptophan. Each record gives: J gene, V gene, clone size, D gene, CDR3 DNA, CDR3 protein. The D gene is left open where the match is weak. Only part of the rows carry a size: once, few, many, or a class if the clone is expanded.

TRBJ2-1	TRBV15	-	-	TGTGCCACCAGCAGAGATGGGGGGCTTGACAATGAGCAGTTCTTC	CATSRDGGLDNEQFF
TRBJ1-4	TRBV4-1	few	-	TGCGCCAGCAGCCTGCCGGCCGAAAAACTGTTTTTT	CASSLPAEKLFF
TRBJ2-7	TRBV19	-	TRBD1	TGTGCCAGTAGTACCGTCCCGGGACAGCTACCCTACGAGCAGTACTTC	CASSTVPGQLPYEQYF
TRBJ2-1	TRBV29-1	-	-	TGCAGCGTTGAACCCAGGGAGACCTACAATGAGCAGTTCTTC	CSVEPRETYNEQFF
TRBJ2-7	TRBV21-1	-	-	TGTGCCAGCGCTACGAAATTGGAGGGGATTATCCCCTACGAGCAGTACTTC	CASATKLEGIIPYEQYF
TRBJ1-1	TRBV18	-	TRBD1	TGTGCCAGCTCACCACAGGGGGCAAGTGAAGCTTTCTTT	CASSPQGASEAFF
TRBJ2-7	TRBV5-4	-	-	TGTGCCAGCAGCTTGGTTCTTTCGGGGGGCAGGCCCGCGAGCCGCGAGCAGTACTTC	CASSLVLSGGRPASREQYF
TRBJ1-3	TRBV15	-	-	TGTGCCACCAGCAGAGATGGGGGACGGACTTCTGGAAACACCATATATTTT	CATSRDGGRTSGNTIYF
TRBJ2-1	TRBV5-4	-	TRBD2	TGTGCCAGCAGCTTGGCCCTAGCGGGAGCATACAATGAGCAGTTCTTC	CASSLALAGAYNEQFF
TRBJ2-7	TRBV4-3	-	-	TGCGCCAGCAGCCAAGATCCAAACGCACTGAGTATGCGCGAGCAGTACTTC	CASSQDPNALSMREQYF
TRBJ1-4	TRBV28	-	-	TGTGCCAGCAGCCTTTTTCTGGAGAAAAAACTGTTTTTT	CASSLFLEKKLFF
TRBJ2-7	TRBV3-1/TRBV3-2	-	-	TGTGCCAGCAGCCCCCGTGGGCAGCCCGTCGAGCAGTACTTC	CASSPRGQPVEQYF
TRBJ1-1	TRBV5-6	-	-	TGTGCCAGCAGCTTGGGTCTGAGAGGGGGACGAGCTTTCTTT	CASSLGLRGGRAFF
TRBJ1-2	TRBV7-9	once	-	TGTGCCAGCCCCATGGGGCCGTATGGCTACACCTTC	CASPMGPYGYTF
TRBJ2-5	TRBV27	-	TRBD1	TGTGCCAGCAGCTCCGGCCCGGGACAGGGGGCCTTTGGGGAGACCCAGTACTTC	CASSSGPGQGAFGETQYF
TRBJ2-1	TRBV11-2	-	-	TGTGCCAGCAGCTTAGAGACAGTCAATGAGCAGTTCTTC	CASSLETVNEQFF
TRBJ1-4	TRBV6-6	-	-	TGTGCCAGCAGTTATCTGGGGGCCGGTGAAAAACTGTTTTTT	CASSYLGAGEKLFF
TRBJ1-1	TRBV18	-	TRBD1	TGTGCCAGCTCACCACCTGACAGGGGGAGGACTGAAGCTTTCTTT	CASSPPDRGRTEAFF
TRBJ2-7	TRBV6-5	-	TRBD2	TGTGCCAGCAGTATAGCGGGGGGGCCAAGGGAGCAGTACTTC	CASSIAGGPREQYF
TRBJ1-5	TRBV19	once	TRBD1	TGTGCCAGCGGACAGGATAGCAATCAGCCCCAGCATTTT	CASGQDSNQPQHF
TRBJ1-2	TRBV15	-	-	TGTGCCACCAGCAGGGATAACAGGGTTGGCTACACCTTC	CATSRDNRVGYTF
TRBJ2-5	TRBV7-2	-	TRBD1	TGTGCCAGCAGCAGGGACAGGGGGCGCCGGGAGACCCAGTACTTC	CASSRDRGRRETQYF
TRBJ1-4	TRBV6-1	-	-	TGTGCCAGCAGTGAATTGGGGACCTTGAGCTTAAAAGGTGAAAAACTGTTTTTT	CASSELGTLSLKGEKLFF
TRBJ1-5	TRBV30	-	-	TGTGCCTGGAGTCTTAACAGATATAGCAATCAGCCCCAGCATTTT	CAWSLNRYSNQPQHF
TRBJ1-4	TRBV19	-	-	TGTGCCAGTAGTATGTCAGGCGTAGGGAATGAAAAACTGTTTTTT	CASSMSGVGNEKLFF
TRBJ1-2	TRBV4-1	-	TRBD1	TGCGCCAGCAGCCAAGGAGGACAGGTCTATGGCTACACCTTC	CASSQGGQVYGYTF
TRBJ1-2	TRBV18	-	-	TGTGCCAGCTCACCGGACGGACGGAACTATGGCTACACCTTC	CASSPDGRNYGYTF
TRBJ2-3	TRBV28	-	TRBD2	TGTGCCAGCAGGCCTAGCGGGCGAAGCACAGATACGCAGTATTTT	CASRPSGRSTDTQYF
TRBJ2-1	TRBV6-2/TRBV6-3	-	TRBD1	TGTGCCAGCAGTAACCAGTACAGGGGGGATACCTACAATGAGCAGTTCTTC	CASSNQYRGDTYNEQFF
TRBJ2-7	TRBV2	-	-	TGTGCCAGCAGAGGGACTGGCTCCTACGAGCAGTACTTC	CASRGTGSYEQYF
TRBJ2-5	TRBV6-2/TRBV6-3	few	-	TGTGCCAGCAGCCGGACTCGCAGCGAGGGGACCCAGTACTTC	CASSRTRSEGTQYF
TRBJ1-6	TRBV5-1	-	-	TGCGCCAGCAGCTTGGAGGCAGGGATGATTTCACCCCTCCACTTT	CASSLEAGMISPLHF
TRBJ1-1	TRBV2	-	-	TGTGCCAGCAGTGACAGGGAGGACACTGAAGCTTTCTTT	CASSDREDTEAFF
TRBJ2-2	TRBV18	-	-	TGTGCCAGCTCAGTTATGGCTACCCACGGGAACACCGGGGAGCTGTTTTTT	CASSVMATHGNTGELFF
TRBJ2-7	TRBV9	-	TRBD2	TGTGCCAGCAGCGTAGCTACCGGGACTAGCGTGGAGCAGTACTTC	CASSVATGTSVEQYF
TRBJ2-4	TRBV13	-	TRBD2	TGTGCCAGCCGGGGGATCCGGGGGGTGAAGTACTTC	CASRGIRGVKYF
TRBJ1-6	TRBV5-3	-	-	TGTGCCAGAAGCCCGGGATTGGGGAAGGGTTCACCCCTCCACTTT	CARSPGLGKGSPLHF
TRBJ1-2	TRBV27	once	TRBD1	TGTGCCAGCAGTTTAGCGGGACAGGGCCATGGCTACACCTTC	CASSLAGQGHGYTF
TRBJ2-1	TRBV27	-	-	TGTGCCAGCAGTATCTTAGGAAATGAGCAGTTCTTC	CASSILGNEQFF
TRBJ1-1	TRBV2	once	-	TGTGCCAGCAGTGAGGCGCCTGCTGAAGCTTTCTTT	CASSEAPAEAFF
TRBJ2-7	TRBV9	-	TRBD2	TGTGCCAGCAGCCCATCCGGGACTACCTTATGGGAGCAGTACTTC	CASSPSGTTLWEQYF
TRBJ1-1	TRBV4-2	-	TRBD1	TGTGCCAGCAGCCAAGAAGGGACAGGGTCTGAAGCTTTCTTT	CASSQEGTGSEAFF
TRBJ2-1	TRBV5-4	-	TRBD2	TGTGCCAGCAGCTTGGCCTCCCCCAGCGGGGGGTCTGGTGAGCAGTTCTTC	CASSLASPSGGSGEQFF
TRBJ2-4	TRBV19	-	TRBD1	TGTGCCAGTAGGATGGAACAGGGGGTCCGTCACATTCAGTACTTC	CASRMEQGVRHIQYF
TRBJ2-1	TRBV2	-	-	TGTGCCAGCAGTGAATGGGTACAGGAGGAGAATGAGCAGTTCTTC	CASSEWVQEENEQFF
TRBJ2-5	TRBV6-5	-	-	TGTGCCAGCAGTACGGACAGACAAGAGACCCAGTACTTC	CASSTDRQETQYF
TRBJ2-5	TRBV6-2/TRBV6-3	-	TRBD1	TGTGCCAGCAGTTCTACGAGCCGGGACAGAAGTCAAGAGACCCAGTACTTC	CASSSTSRDRSQETQYF
TRBJ2-5	TRBV5-4	-	-	TGTGCCAGCAGCTTGTTGCAAGAGACCCAGTACTTC	CASSLLQETQYF
TRBJ1-2	TRBV5-1	-	-	TGCGCCAGCACGGAAGGGACGGCTAACTATGGCTACACCTTC	CASTEGTANYGYTF
TRBJ2-5	TRBV12-3/TRBV12-4	-	-	TGTGCCAGCAACGGGAGACAAGAGACCCAGTACTTC	CASNGRQETQYF
TRBJ2-2	TRBV25-1	-	TRBD1	TGTGCCAGCCGGGCGTTCTCACAGGGGGCGAGCGGGGAGCTGTTTTTT	CASRAFSQGASGELFF
TRBJ1-1	TRBV5-1	-	-	TGCGCCAGCAGCTTGGATTCGGGTTACACTGAAGCTTTCTTT	CASSLDSGYTEAFF